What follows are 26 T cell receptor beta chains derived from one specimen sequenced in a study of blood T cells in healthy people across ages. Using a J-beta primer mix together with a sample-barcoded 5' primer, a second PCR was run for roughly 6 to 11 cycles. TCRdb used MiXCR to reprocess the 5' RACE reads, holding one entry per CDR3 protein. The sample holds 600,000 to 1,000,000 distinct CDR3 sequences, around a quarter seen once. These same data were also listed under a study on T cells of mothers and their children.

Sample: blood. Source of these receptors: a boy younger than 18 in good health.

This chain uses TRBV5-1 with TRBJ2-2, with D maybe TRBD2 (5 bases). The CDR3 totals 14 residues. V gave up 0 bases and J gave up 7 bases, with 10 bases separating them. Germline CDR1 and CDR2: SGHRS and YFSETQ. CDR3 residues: CASSLVSGNGELFF. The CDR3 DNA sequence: TGCGCCAGCAGCTTGGTATCCGGGAACGGGGAGCTGTTTTTT. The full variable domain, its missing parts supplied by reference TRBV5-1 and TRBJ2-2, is KAGVTQTPRYLIKTRGQQVTLSCSPISGHRSVSWYQQTPGQGLQFLFEYFSETQRNKGNFPGRFSGRQFSNSRSEMNVSTLELGDSALYLCASSLVSGNGELFFGEGSRLTVL.

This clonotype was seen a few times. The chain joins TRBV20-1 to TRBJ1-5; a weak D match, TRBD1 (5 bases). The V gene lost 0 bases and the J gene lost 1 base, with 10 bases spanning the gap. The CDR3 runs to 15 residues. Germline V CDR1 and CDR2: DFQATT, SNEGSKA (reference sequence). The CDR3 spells CSARDQQGSNQPQHF. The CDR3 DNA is TGCAGTGCTAGAGATCAGCAGGGAAGCAATCAGCCCCAGCATTTT.

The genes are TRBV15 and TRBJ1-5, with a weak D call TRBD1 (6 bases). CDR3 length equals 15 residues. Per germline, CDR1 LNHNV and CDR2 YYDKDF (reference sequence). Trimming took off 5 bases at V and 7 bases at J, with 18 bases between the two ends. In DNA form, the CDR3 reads TGTGCCACCAGCTACCAAGGTGGGGGCGACCAGCCCCAGCATTTT. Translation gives CATSYQGGGDQPQHF. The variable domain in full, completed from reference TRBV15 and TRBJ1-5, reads DAMVIQNPRYQVTQFGKPVTLSCSQTLNHNVMYWYQQKSSQAPKLLFHYYDKDFNNEADTPDNFQSRRPNTSFCFLDIRSPGLGDTAMYLCATSYQGGGDQPQHFGDGTRLSIL.

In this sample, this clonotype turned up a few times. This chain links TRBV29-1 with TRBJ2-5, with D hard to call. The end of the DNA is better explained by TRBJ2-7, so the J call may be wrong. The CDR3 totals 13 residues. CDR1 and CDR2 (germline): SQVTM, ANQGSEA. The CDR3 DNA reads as TGCAGCGTTGTACGGGTCGATGGCTACGAGCAGTACTTC. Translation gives CSVVRVDGYEQYF.

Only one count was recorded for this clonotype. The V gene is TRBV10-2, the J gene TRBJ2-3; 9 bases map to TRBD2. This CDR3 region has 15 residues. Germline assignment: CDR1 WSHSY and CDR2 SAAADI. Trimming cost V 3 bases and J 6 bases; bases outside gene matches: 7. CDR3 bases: TGCGCCAGCAGTGATGCGGGACTAGCCCCCGATACGCAGTATTTT. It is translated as CASSDAGLAPDTQYF.

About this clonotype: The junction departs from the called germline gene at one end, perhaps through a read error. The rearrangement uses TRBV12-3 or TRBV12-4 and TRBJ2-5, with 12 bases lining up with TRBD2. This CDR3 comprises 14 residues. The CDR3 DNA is TGTGCCAGCACCCTCGGACTAGCGGGATCCGCCACCCGCTTC. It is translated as CASTLGLAGSATRF.

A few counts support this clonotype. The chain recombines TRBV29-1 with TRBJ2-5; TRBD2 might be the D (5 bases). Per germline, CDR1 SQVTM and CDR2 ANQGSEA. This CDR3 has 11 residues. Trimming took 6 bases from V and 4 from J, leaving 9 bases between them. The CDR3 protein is CSVLAGETQYF. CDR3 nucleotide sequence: TGCAGCGTCCTAGCTGGAGAGACCCAGTACTTC.

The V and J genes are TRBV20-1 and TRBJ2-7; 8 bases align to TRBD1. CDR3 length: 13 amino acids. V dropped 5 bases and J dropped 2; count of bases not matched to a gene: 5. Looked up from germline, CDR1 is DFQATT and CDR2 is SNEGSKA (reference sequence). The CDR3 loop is CSAPGQDTYEQYF. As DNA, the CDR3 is TGCAGTGCTCCGGGACAGGATACCTACGAGCAGTACTTC.

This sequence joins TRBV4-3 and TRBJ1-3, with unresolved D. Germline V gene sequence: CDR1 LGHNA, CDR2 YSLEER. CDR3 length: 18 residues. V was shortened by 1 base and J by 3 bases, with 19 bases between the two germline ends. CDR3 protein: CASSQATPGGNLGNTIYF. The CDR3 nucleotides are TGCGCCAGCAGCCAAGCGACCCCTGGAGGGAATCTTGGAAACACCATATATTTT.

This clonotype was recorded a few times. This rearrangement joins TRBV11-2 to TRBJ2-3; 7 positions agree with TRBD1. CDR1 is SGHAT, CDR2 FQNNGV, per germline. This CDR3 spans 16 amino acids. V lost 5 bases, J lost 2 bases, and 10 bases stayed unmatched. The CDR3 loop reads CASSKTGTDHTDTQYF. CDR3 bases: TGTGCCAGCAGCAAAACCGGGACAGATCACACAGATACGCAGTATTTT.

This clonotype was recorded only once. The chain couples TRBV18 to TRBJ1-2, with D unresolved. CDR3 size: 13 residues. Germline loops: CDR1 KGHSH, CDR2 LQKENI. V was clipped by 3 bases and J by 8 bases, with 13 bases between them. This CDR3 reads CASSPAAGGGYTF. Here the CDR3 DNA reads TGTGCCAGCTCACCGGCAGCAGGAGGCGGCTACACCTTC. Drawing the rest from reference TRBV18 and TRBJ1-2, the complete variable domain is NAGVMQNPRHLVRRRGQEARLRCSPMKGHSHVYWYRQLPEEGLKFMVYLQKENIIDESGMPKERFSAEFPKEGPSILRIQQVVRGDSAAYFCASSPAAGGGYTFGSGTRLTVV.

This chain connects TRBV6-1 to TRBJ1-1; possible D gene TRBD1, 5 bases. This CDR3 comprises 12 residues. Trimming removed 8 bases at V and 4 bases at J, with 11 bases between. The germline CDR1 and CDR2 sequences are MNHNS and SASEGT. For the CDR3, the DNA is TGTGCCAGCGGGACCGAAATCACTGAAGCTTTCTTT. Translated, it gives CASGTEITEAFF.

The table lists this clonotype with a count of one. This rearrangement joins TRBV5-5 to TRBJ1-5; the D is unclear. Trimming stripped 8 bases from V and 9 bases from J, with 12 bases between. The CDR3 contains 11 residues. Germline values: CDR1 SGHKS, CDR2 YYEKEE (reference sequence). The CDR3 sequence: CARPESVPQHF. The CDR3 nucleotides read TGTGCCAGGCCGGAGAGTGTGCCCCAGCATTTT.

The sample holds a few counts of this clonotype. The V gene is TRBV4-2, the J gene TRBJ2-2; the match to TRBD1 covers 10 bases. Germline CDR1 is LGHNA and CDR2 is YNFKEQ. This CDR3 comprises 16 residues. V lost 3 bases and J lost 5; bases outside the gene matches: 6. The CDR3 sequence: CASSQARTGGTGELFF. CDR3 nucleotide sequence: TGTGCCAGCAGCCAGGCACGGACAGGGGGAACCGGGGAGCTGTTTTTT.

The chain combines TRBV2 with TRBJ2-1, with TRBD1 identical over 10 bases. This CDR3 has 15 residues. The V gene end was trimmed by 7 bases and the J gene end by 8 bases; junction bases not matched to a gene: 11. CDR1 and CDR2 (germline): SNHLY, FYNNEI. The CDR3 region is CASTSHTGTGDEQFF. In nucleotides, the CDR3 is TGTGCCAGCACATCTCATACTGGGACAGGGGATGAGCAGTTCTTC.

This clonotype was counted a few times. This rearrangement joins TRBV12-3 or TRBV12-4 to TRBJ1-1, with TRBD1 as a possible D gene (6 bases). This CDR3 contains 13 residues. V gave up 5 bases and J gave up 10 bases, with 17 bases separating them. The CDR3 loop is CASSLPRGSGAFF. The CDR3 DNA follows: TGTGCCAGCAGTCTGCCGAGGGGGAGCGGAGCTTTCTTT.

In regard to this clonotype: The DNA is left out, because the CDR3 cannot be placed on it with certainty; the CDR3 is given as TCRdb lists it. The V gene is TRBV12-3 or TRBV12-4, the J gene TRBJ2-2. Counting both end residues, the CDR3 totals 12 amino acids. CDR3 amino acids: CASSTSAGELFF.

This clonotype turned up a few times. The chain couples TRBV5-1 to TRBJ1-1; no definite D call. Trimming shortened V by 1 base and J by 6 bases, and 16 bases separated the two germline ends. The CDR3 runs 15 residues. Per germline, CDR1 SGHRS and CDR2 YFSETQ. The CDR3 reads CASSLSGNSRSEAFF. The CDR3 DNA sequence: TGCGCCAGCAGCTTGTCGGGGAATAGCAGGTCTGAAGCTTTCTTT.

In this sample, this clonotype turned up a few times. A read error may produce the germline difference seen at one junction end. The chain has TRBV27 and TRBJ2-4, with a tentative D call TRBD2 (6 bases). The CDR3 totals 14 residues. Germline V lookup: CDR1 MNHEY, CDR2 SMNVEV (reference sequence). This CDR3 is CASGLAGTKNIQYF. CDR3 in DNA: TGTGCCAGCGGTTTGGCCGGGACTAAAAACATTCAGTACTTC.

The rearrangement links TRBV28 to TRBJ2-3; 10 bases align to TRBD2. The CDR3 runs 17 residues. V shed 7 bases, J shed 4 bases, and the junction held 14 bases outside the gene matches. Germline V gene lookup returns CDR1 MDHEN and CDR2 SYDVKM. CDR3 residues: CASTPGGAGGGADTQYF. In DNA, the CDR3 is TGTGCCAGCACCCCGGGTGGAGCGGGAGGGGGCGCAGATACGCAGTATTTT.

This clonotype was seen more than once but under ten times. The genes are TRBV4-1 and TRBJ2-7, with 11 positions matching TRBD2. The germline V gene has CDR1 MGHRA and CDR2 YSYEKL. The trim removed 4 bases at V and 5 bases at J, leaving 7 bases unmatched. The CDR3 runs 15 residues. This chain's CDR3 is CASSPIAGGPDEQYF. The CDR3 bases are TGCGCCAGCAGCCCCATAGCGGGAGGGCCGGACGAGCAGTACTTC.

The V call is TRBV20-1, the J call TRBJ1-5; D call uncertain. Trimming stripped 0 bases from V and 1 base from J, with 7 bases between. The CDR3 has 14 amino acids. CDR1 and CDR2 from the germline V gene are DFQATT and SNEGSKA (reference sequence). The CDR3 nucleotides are TGCAGTGCTAGAGACGGGCAGAGCAATCAGCCCCAGCATTTT. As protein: CSARDGQSNQPQHF.

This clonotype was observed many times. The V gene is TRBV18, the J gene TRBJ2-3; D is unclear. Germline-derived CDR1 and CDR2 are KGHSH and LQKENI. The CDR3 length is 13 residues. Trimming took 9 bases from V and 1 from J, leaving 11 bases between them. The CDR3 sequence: CASSPLGTDTQYF. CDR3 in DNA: TGTGCCAGTAGTCCCTTGGGCACAGATACGCAGTATTTT.

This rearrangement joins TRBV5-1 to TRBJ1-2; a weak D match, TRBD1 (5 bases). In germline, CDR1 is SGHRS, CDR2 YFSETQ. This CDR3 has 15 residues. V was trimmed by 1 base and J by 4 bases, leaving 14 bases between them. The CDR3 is CASSLTRDGFYGYTF. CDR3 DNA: TGCGCCAGCAGCTTGACCCGGGACGGATTCTATGGCTACACCTTC. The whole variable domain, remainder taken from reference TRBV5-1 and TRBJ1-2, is KAGVTQTPRYLIKTRGQQVTLSCSPISGHRSVSWYQQTPGQGLQFLFEYFSETQRNKGNFPGRFSGRQFSNSRSEMNVSTLELGDSALYLCASSLTRDGFYGYTFGSGTRLTVV.

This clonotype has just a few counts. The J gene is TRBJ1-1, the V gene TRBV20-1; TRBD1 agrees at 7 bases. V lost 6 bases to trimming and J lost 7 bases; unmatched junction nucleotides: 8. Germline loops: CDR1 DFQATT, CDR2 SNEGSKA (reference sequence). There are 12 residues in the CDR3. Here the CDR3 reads CSASIQGIEAFF. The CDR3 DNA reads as TGCAGTGCCAGCATACAGGGGATTGAAGCTTTCTTT.

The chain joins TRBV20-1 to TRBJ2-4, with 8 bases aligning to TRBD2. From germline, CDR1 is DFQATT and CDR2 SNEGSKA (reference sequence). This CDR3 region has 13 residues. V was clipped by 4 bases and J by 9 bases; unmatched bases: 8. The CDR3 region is CSAKEREWGIQYF. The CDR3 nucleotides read TGCAGTGCTAAAGAGCGGGAGTGGGGCATTCAGTACTTC.